One sample yielded the 7 T cell receptor beta chains listed below, sequenced in a study of blood T cell repertoires in COVID-19. Here immunoSEQ multiplex PCR was the method, and the copy in TCRdb shows in-frame clones only, minus some. The table records about 200,000 clones, approximately 90% of them present only once. Sequencing was done on a sample of peripheral blood. The receptors derive from a man aged 40-49 years with acute or convalescent COVID-19.

The V and J genes are TRBV2 and TRBJ1-4; maybe TRBD1 (5 bases). The V end lost 7 bases, the J end lost 2 bases, and 20 bases lay between the germline ends. Germline-derived CDR1 and CDR2 are SNHLY and FYNNEI. The CDR3 contains 17 residues. The CDR3 DNA reads as TGTGCCAGCACCGAGAGGTGGAGGGGTAGGACTAATGAAAAACTGTTTTTT. It codes for CASTERWRGRTNEKLFF. The full variable domain, its missing parts supplied by reference TRBV2 and TRBJ1-4, is EPEVTQTPSHQVTQMGQEVILRCVPISNHLYFYWYRQILGQKVEFLVSFYNNEISEKSEIFDDQFSVERPDGSNFTLKIRSTKLEDSAMYFCASTERWRGRTNEKLFFGSGTQLSVL.

This chain links TRBV6-6 with TRBJ2-5; TRBD2 matches 7 bases. The CDR3 is 15 residues long. Looked up from germline, CDR1 is MNHNY and CDR2 is SVGAGI (reference sequence). V shed 6 bases, J shed 1 base, and the junction held 8 bases outside the gene matches. The CDR3 loop is CASRQSIAGQETQYF. The CDR3 DNA is TGTGCCAGCAGACAGTCCATAGCGGGCCAAGAGACCCAGTACTTC.

V and J are TRBV28 and TRBJ2-1; 8 bases fit TRBD2. The germline CDR1 and CDR2 sequences are MDHEN and SYDVKM. This CDR3 region has 14 residues. V trimming: 6 bases; J trimming: 7 bases; junction bases outside the gene matches: 8. The CDR3 region has the DNA TGTGCCAGCAGGGCGGGGGGCGCTTCGAATGAGCAGTTCTTC. Encoded protein: CASRAGGASNEQFF.

The chain recombines TRBV2 with TRBJ1-1, with D unresolved. V lost 2 bases, J lost 4 bases, and 14 bases lay in between. The length of the CDR3 is 15 residues. The germline gives CDR1 SNHLY, CDR2 FYNNEI. The CDR3 here is CASSEQALKFTEAFF. The DNA of the CDR3 is TGTGCCAGCAGTGAACAGGCTTTAAAGTTCACTGAAGCTTTCTTT.

The chain recombines TRBV4-1 with TRBJ2-1; unclear D gene. CDR1 is MGHRA and CDR2 is YSYEKL in the germline V gene. The CDR3 extends over 12 amino acids. Trimming cost V 1 base and J 6 bases, with 4 bases left between them. Here the CDR3 DNA reads TGCGCCAGCAGCCAAGCCGTCAATGAGCAGTTCTTC. This gives the protein CASSQAVNEQFF.

The V gene is TRBV2, the J gene TRBJ2-7; 9 bases match TRBD2. The CDR3 has 14 amino acids. Germline values: CDR1 SNHLY, CDR2 FYNNEI. V was pared by 3 bases and J by 3 bases, with 3 bases of the junction left unmatched. As DNA, the CDR3 is TGTGCCAGCAGTGAGGCTAGCGGGGACTACGAGCAGTACTTC. Encoded protein: CASSEASGDYEQYF.

As concerns this clone: Other DNA variants within this sample encode the same CDR3. The chain has TRBV5-1 and TRBJ2-3; D unclear. The CDR3 spans 14 residues. Per germline, CDR1 SGHRS and CDR2 YFSETQ. Trimming removed 0 bases at V and 0 bases at J, with 5 bases between. The CDR3 DNA follows: TGCGCCAGCAGCTTGGACAGCAGCACAGATACGCAGTATTTT. The encoded protein is CASSLDSSTDTQYF.